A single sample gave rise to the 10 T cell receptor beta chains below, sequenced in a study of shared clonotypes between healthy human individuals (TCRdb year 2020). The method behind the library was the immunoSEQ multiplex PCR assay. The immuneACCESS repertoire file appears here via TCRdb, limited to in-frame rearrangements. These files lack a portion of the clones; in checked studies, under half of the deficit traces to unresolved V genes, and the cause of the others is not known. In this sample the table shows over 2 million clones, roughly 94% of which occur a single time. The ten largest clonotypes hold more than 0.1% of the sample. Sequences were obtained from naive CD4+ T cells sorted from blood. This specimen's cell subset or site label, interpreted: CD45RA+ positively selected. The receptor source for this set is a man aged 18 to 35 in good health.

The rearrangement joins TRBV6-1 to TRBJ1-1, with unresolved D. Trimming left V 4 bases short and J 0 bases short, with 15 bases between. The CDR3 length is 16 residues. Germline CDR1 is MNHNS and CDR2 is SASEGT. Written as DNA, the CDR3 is TGTGCCAGCAGTGTGGCAGATACAATTATGAACACTGAAGCTTTCTTT. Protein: CASSVADTIMNTEAFF.

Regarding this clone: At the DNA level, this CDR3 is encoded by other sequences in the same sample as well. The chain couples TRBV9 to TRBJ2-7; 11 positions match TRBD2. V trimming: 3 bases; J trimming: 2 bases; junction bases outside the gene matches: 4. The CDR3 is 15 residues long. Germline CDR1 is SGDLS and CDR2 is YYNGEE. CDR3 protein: CASSAGTSGPYEQYF. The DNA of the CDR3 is TGTGCCAGCAGCGCCGGGACTAGCGGCCCCTACGAGCAGTACTTC.

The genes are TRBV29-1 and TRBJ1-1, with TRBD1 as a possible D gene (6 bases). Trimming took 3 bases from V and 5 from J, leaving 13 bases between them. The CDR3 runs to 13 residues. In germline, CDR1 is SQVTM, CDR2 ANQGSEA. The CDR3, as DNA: TGCAGCGTTGACGGCACAGGGAGGACTGAAGCTTTCTTT. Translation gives CSVDGTGRTEAFF.

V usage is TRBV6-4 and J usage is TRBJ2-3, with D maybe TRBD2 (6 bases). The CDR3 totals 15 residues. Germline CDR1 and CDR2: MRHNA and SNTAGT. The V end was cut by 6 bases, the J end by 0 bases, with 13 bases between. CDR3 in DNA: TGTGCCAGCAGCCTTAGCGGATCTAGCACAGATACGCAGTATTTT. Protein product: CASSLSGSSTDTQYF.

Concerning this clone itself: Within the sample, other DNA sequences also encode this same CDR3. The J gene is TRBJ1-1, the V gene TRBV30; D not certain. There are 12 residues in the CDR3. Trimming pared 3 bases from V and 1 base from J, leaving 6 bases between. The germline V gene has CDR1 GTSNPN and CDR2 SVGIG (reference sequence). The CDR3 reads CAWRTENTEAFF. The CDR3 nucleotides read TGTGCCTGGAGGACCGAGAACACTGAAGCTTTCTTT.

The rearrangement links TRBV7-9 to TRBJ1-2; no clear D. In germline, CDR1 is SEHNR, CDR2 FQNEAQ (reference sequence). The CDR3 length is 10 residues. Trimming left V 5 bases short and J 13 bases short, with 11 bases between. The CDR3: CASSPQFLTF. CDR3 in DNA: TGTGCCAGCAGCCCCCAATTTCTCACCTTC. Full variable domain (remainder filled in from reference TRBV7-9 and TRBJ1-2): DTGVSQNPRHKITKRGQNVTFRCDPISEHNRLYWYRQTLGQGPEFLTYFQNEAQLEKSRLLSDRFSAERPKGSFSTLEIQRTEQGDSAMYLCASSPQFLTFGSGTRLTVV.

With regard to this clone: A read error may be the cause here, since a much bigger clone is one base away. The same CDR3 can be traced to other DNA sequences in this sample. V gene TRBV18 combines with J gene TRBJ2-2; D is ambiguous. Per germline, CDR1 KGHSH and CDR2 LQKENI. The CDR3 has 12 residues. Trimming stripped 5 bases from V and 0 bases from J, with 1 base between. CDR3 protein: CASSTNTGELFF. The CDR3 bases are TGTGCCAGCTCAACGAACACCGGGGAGCTGTTTTTT.

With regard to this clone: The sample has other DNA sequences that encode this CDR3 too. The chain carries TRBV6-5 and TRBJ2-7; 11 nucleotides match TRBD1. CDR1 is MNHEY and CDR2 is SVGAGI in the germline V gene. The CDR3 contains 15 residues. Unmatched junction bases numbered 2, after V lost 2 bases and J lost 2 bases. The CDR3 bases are TGTGCCAGCAGTTACAAGGGACAGGGGGCCTACGAGCAGTACTTC. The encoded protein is CASSYKGQGAYEQYF.

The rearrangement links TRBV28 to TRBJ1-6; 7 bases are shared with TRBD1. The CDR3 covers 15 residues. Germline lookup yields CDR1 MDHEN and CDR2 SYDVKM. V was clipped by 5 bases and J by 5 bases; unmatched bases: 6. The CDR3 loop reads CASSQGGADNSPLHF. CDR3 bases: TGTGCCAGCAGTCAAGGGGGCGCAGATAATTCACCCCTCCACTTT.

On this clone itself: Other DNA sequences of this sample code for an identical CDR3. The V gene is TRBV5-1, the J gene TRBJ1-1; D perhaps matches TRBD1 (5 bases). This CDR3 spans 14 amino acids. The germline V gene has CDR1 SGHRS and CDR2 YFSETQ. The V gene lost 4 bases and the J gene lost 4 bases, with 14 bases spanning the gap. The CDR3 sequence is CASSTGTGGTEAFF. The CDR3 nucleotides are TGCGCCAGCAGCACCGGGACCGGGGGCACTGAAGCTTTCTTT.